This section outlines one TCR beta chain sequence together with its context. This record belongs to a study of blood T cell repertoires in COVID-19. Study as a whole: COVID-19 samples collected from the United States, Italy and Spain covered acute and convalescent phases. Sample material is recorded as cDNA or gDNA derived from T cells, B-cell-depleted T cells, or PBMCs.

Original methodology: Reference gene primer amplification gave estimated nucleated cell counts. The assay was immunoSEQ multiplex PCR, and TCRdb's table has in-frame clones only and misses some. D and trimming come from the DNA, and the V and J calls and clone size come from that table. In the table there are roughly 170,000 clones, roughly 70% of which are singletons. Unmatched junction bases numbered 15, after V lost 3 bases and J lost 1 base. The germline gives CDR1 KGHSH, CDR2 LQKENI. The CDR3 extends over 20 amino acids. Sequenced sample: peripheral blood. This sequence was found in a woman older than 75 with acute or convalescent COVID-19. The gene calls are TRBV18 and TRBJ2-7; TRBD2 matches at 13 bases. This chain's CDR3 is CASSPLTGQLAGGPSYEQYF. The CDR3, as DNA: TGTGCCAGCTCACCCCTAACAGGGCAACTAGCGGGAGGGCCGTCCTACGAGCAGTACTTC.